The 8 T cell receptor beta chains given below trace back to one sample, sequenced in a study of T cell responses to AZD1222 COVID-19 vaccine. Data came from immunoSEQ multiplex PCR; TCRdb stores just in-frame clones and leaves some out. The sample comprises 130,000 to 150,000 clones, around 90% of which are singletons, and 2.5% to 3% rests with the top ten. This specimen was peripheral blood, taken on day 0 of MenACWY control vaccination. The origin of the receptors is an adult in good health.

This chain links TRBV3-1 (or the pseudogene TRBV3-2) with TRBJ2-1, with 7 bases identical to TRBD2. Per germline, CDR1 LGHDT and CDR2 YNNKEL (reference sequence). Trimming cost V 0 bases and J 9 bases; bases outside gene matches: 17. The CDR3 spans 18 residues. The CDR3, as DNA: TGTGCCAGCAGCCAAGAGCCCCTTTCGAGCGGGAATCTCTTTGAGCAGTTCTTC. Translation gives CASSQEPLSSGNLFEQFF.

In its sample, this clone is medium-sized. The V gene is TRBV6-5, the J gene TRBJ2-5; D perhaps matches TRBD1 (6 bases). This CDR3 has 13 amino acids. Trimming pared 7 bases from V and 1 base from J, leaving 10 bases between. CDR1 is MNHEY and CDR2 is SVGAGI in the germline V gene. The DNA of the CDR3 is TGTGCCAGCAACGGGGACACCCAAGAGACCCAGTACTTC. It is translated as CASNGDTQETQYF.

The V call is TRBV10-3, the J call TRBJ1-5; D unclear. The germline CDR1 and CDR2 sequences are ENHRY and SYGVKD. The length of the CDR3 is 13 residues. Trimming cost V 4 bases and J 5 bases, with 9 bases left between them. The CDR3 sequence is CAISAHWDQPQHF. The CDR3 region has the DNA TGTGCCATCAGTGCTCACTGGGATCAGCCCCAGCATTTT.

V is TRBV5-1 and J is TRBJ2-1; 13 nucleotides match TRBD2. CDR3 length equals 16 residues. Germline CDR1 and CDR2: SGHRS and YFSETQ. The J segment lost 9 bases and the V segment lost 0 bases, leaving 6 bases of the junction unmatched. This CDR3 is CASSLDGGLAGSEQFF. The DNA for the CDR3 is TGCGCCAGCAGCTTGGACGGGGGACTAGCGGGGAGTGAGCAGTTCTTC.

V is TRBV10-1 and J is TRBJ2-7; 14 nucleotides match TRBD2. The length of the CDR3 is 16 residues. The ends lost 7 bases at V and 2 bases at J; junction bases unmatched: 7. In germline, CDR1 is WNHNN, CDR2 SYGVQD (reference sequence). This chain's CDR3 is CASNRTSGGKTYEQYF. The CDR3, as DNA: TGCGCCAGCAATCGGACTAGCGGGGGGAAAACCTACGAGCAGTACTTC.

The CDR3: CATSRVGDTYGYTF. CDR3 DNA sequence: TGTGCCACCAGCAGAGTGGGGGATACCTATGGCTACACCTTC. The chain carries TRBV15 and TRBJ1-2, with a tentative D call TRBD1 (5 bases). V was pared by 1 base and J by 4 bases, with 10 bases between. The CDR3 loop spans 14 amino acids. Germline lookup yields CDR1 LNHNV and CDR2 YYDKDF (reference sequence).

In its sample, this clone was seen a few times. The chain carries TRBV27 and TRBJ2-7; D is possibly TRBD1 (6 bases). The length of the CDR3 is 16 residues. Trimming stripped 0 bases from V and 4 bases from J, with 16 bases between. CDR1 and CDR2 (germline): MNHEY, SMNVEV (reference sequence). CDR3 sequence: CASSLSNRVTGYEQYF. In DNA, the CDR3 is TGTGCCAGCAGTTTATCGAACAGGGTCACAGGGTACGAGCAGTACTTC.

The rearrangement joins TRBV3-1 (or the pseudogene TRBV3-2) to TRBJ2-2; tentative D call: TRBD2 (5 bases). This CDR3 is built from 14 residues. The ends were cut back, 3 bases at V and 6 bases at J, with 11 bases in the middle. Germline CDR1 and CDR2: LGHDT and YNNKEL (reference sequence). The CDR3 coding sequence is TGTGCCAGCAGCCACCATTCGGGGTCCGGGGAGCTGTTTTTT. Encoded protein: CASSHHSGSGELFF.